Shown below are 13 T cell receptor beta chains from a single sample sequenced in a study of shared clonotypes between healthy human individuals (dated by TCRdb to 2018 to 2020). Library method: the immunoSEQ multiplex PCR assay. Here the immuneACCESS table is served through TCRdb, limited to in-frame sequences with V and J called. Missing clones are a known gap in these copies; in checked studies unresolved V genes cover under half, and the rest lacks a known reason. The sample includes nearly 1 million clones, with approximately 80% observed a single time. The top ten clonotypes cover approximately 1.5% of the sample. Sequences were obtained from memory CD4+ T cells sorted from blood. Interpreted using the paper, the cell subset or site label stands for: CD45RA-negative fraction. These receptors came from a man between 18 and 35 years old in good health.

This chain links TRBV28 with TRBJ2-1, with 9 bases fitting TRBD1. J lost 3 bases, V lost 10 bases, and 4 bases had no gene match. This CDR3 spans 13 amino acids. Germline V gene sequence: CDR1 MDHEN, CDR2 SYDVKM. CDR3 amino acids: CATRGQGYNEQFF. CDR3 bases: TGTGCCACCCGGGGACAGGGCTACAATGAGCAGTTCTTC.

The chain uses TRBV9 and TRBJ2-1; D is undetermined. The CDR3 is 15 amino acids. Trimming removed 0 bases at V and 4 bases at J, with 11 bases between. From germline, CDR1 is SGDLS and CDR2 YYNGEE. For the CDR3, the DNA is TGTGCCAGCAGCGTAGGTTCACAATCGTACAATGAGCAGTTCTTC. Its translation: CASSVGSQSYNEQFF.

The V gene is TRBV5-6, the J gene TRBJ2-7, with D possibly TRBD2 on 6 matching bases. This CDR3 spans 18 amino acids. Germline V CDR1 and CDR2: SGHDT, YYEEEE. V was clipped by 3 bases and J by 0 bases, with 22 bases between them. The CDR3 sequence is CASSSVFLRDSSSYEQYF. CDR3 DNA: TGTGCCAGCAGCTCAGTTTTCCTTCGGGACTCGAGCTCCTACGAGCAGTACTTC.

The J gene is TRBJ2-3, the V gene TRBV15; D gene unclear. The germline CDR1 and CDR2 sequences are LNHNV and YYDKDF (reference sequence). V dropped 1 base and J dropped 4 bases, with 9 bases sitting between them. CDR3 size: 14 residues. The chain's CDR3 is CATSRVFQADTQYF. CDR3 DNA: TGTGCCACCAGCAGAGTTTTTCAGGCAGATACGCAGTATTTT.

The chain is built from TRBV30 and TRBJ2-3, with 9 bases aligning to TRBD2. Trimming cost V 3 bases and J 6 bases; bases outside gene matches: 4. The CDR3 runs 13 residues. CDR1 and CDR2 (germline): GTSNPN, SVGIG (reference sequence). This chain's CDR3 is CAWRYSGGDTQYF. In nucleotides, the CDR3 is TGTGCCTGGAGATATAGCGGGGGCGATACGCAGTATTTT.

This rearrangement joins TRBV5-1 to TRBJ1-4; no firm D call. Trimming left V 4 bases short and J 2 bases short, with 6 bases between. Germline assignment: CDR1 SGHRS and CDR2 YFSETQ. CDR3 length: 13 residues. The CDR3 loop reads CASSPGTNEKLFF. The CDR3 DNA reads TGCGCCAGCAGCCCCGGGACTAATGAAAAACTGTTTTTT. Variable domain in full (rest from reference TRBV5-1 and TRBJ1-4): KAGVTQTPRYLIKTRGQQVTLSCSPISGHRSVSWYQQTPGQGLQFLFEYFSETQRNKGNFPGRFSGRQFSNSRSEMNVSTLELGDSALYLCASSPGTNEKLFFGSGTQLSVL.

J is TRBJ2-7 and V is TRBV4-2, with D maybe TRBD1 (5 bases). The V and J ends lost 0 bases and 0 bases respectively, with 12 bases between them. Germline V gene lookup returns CDR1 LGHNA and CDR2 YNFKEQ. The length of the CDR3 is 16 residues. As DNA, the CDR3 is TGTGCCAGCAGCCAAGATAGACAGATAAGCTCCTACGAGCAGTACTTC. It specifies CASSQDRQISSYEQYF.

The genes are TRBV25-1 and TRBJ2-1, with 9 bases identical to TRBD2. From germline, CDR1 is MGHDK and CDR2 SYGVNS. The CDR3 is 12 amino acids. J gave up 13 bases and V 6 bases, and 7 bases lay outside the gene matches. The CDR3 here is CASRPAGGPQFF. The CDR3 nucleotides read TGTGCCAGCAGGCCGGCGGGGGGGCCTCAGTTCTTC.

A note on this clone: The sample has other DNA sequences that encode this CDR3 too. The rearrangement uses TRBV18 and TRBJ2-7; D gene unclear. This CDR3 is built from 13 residues. The germline V gene encodes CDR1 KGHSH and CDR2 LQKENI. Trimming stripped 2 bases from V and 2 bases from J, with 7 bases between. CDR3 amino acids: CASSPGPPYEQYF. For the CDR3, the DNA is TGTGCCAGCTCACCAGGGCCCCCCTACGAGCAGTACTTC.

The chain has TRBV28 and TRBJ2-7; maybe TRBD1 (5 bases). The CDR3 covers 17 residues. Germline V gene lookup returns CDR1 MDHEN and CDR2 SYDVKM. Trimming left V 5 bases short and J 4 bases short, with 24 bases between. CDR3 amino acids: CASSLGAKIGVLYEQYF. In DNA form, the CDR3 reads TGTGCCAGCAGTCTTGGGGCCAAAATAGGGGTGTTATACGAGCAGTACTTC.

The genes are TRBV30 and TRBJ1-6; 7 bases line up with TRBD1. Germline assignment: CDR1 GTSNPN and CDR2 SVGIG (reference sequence). The CDR3 spans 15 residues. The trim removed 1 base at V and 7 bases at J, leaving 7 bases unmatched. CDR3 in DNA: TGTGCCTGGAGTGCCCGGACAGGCCTCAATTCACCCCTCCACTTT. It is translated as CAWSARTGLNSPLHF.

There are a few counts of this clone. The chain is built from TRBV10-2 and TRBJ1-5; 10 bases align to TRBD1. CDR1 is WSHSY and CDR2 is SAAADI in the germline V gene. J was trimmed by 6 bases and V by 6 bases; bases with no gene match: 5. The length of the CDR3 is 14 residues. The CDR3 is CASSGQGGGQPQHF. The CDR3 DNA reads as TGCGCCAGCAGCGGACAGGGGGGGGGTCAGCCCCAGCATTTT.

Concerning this clone itself: The sample contains more than one DNA sequence encoding this CDR3. The chain employs TRBV5-1 and TRBJ2-7; TRBD1 aligns across 9 bases. With 3 bases clipped from V and 4 bases from J, the junction kept 5 bases outside the gene matches. Germline assignment: CDR1 SGHRS and CDR2 YFSETQ. This CDR3 has 14 residues. The CDR3 nucleotides read TGCGCCAGCAGCTCGACAGGGGGTTCATACGAGCAGTACTTC. Encoded protein: CASSSTGGSYEQYF.